This T cell receptor (beta chain) was recovered during a study of shared clonotypes between healthy human individuals. There are 15 residues in the CDR3. The V end lost 1 base, the J end lost 0 bases, and 7 bases lay between the germline ends. Germline V gene sequence: CDR1 SGHVS, CDR2 FNYEAQ. Sequencing was performed with immunoSEQ multiplex PCR; in TCRdb, only in-frame clones are kept and a portion is missing. This table holds 1,400,000 or so clones, 98% found once. The receptor's source is a man under 40 in good health. Specimen: naive CD4+ T cells sorted from blood. Described subset: CD45RA+ positively selected. The rearrangement links TRBV7-6 to TRBJ1-5, with D unresolved. CDR3 coding DNA: TGTGCCAGCAGCTTAGGGAGATATAGCAATCAGCCCCAGCATTTT. It codes for CASSLGRYSNQPQHF. Combining the CDR3 with reference TRBV7-6 and TRBJ1-5 gives the whole variable domain GAGVSQSPRYKVTKRGQDVALRCDPISGHVSLYWYRQALGQGPEFLTYFNYEAQQDKSGLPNDRFSAERPEGSISTLTIQRTEQRDSAMYRCASSLGRYSNQPQHFGDGTRLSIL.